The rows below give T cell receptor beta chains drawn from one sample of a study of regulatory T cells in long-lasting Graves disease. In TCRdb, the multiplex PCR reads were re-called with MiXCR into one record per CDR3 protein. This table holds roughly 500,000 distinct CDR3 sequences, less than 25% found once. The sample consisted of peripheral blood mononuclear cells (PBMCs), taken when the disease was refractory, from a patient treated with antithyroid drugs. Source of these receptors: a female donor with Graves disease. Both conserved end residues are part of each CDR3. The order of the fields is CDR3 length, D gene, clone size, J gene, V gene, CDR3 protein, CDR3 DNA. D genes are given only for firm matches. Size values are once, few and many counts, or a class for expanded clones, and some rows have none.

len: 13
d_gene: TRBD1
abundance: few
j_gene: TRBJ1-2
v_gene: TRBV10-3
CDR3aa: CASQDRGNYGYTF
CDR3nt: TGTGCCAGCCAAGACAGGGGAAACTATGGCTACACCTTC

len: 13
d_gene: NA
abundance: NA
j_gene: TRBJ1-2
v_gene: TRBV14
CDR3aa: CASSQKRGVGYTF
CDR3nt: TGTGCCAGCAGTCAAAAGAGAGGGGTCGGCTACACCTTC

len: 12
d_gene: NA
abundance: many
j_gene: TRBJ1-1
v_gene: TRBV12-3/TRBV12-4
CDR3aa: CASTSSGTEAFF
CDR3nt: TGTGCCAGCACCTCCTCGGGGACTGAAGCTTTCTTT

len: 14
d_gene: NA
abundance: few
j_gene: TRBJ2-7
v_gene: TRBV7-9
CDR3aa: CASSREGRNYEQYF
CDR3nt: TGTGCCAGCAGCAGAGAGGGCAGGAACTACGAGCAGTACTTC

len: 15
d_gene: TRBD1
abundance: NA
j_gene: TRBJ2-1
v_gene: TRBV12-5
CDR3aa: CASGNTDRAYNEQFF
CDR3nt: TGTGCTAGTGGAAATACGGACAGGGCCTACAATGAGCAGTTCTTC

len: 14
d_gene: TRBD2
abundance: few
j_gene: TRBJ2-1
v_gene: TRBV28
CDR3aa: CASARPGGLGEQFF
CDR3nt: TGTGCCAGCGCCCGGCCGGGAGGACTCGGTGAGCAGTTCTTC

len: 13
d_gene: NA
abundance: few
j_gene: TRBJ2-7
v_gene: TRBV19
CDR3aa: CASSSGPYVEQYF
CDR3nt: TGTGCCAGTAGTAGCGGACCCTACGTAGAGCAGTACTTC

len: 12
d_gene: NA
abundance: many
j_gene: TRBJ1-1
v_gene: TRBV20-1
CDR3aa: CSAGRTNTEAFF
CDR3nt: TGCAGTGCGGGAAGAACGAACACTGAAGCTTTCTTT

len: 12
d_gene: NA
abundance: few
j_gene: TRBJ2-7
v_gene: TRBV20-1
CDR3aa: CSARVGGYEQYF
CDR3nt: TGCAGTGCTAGGGTGGGGGGCTACGAGCAGTACTTC

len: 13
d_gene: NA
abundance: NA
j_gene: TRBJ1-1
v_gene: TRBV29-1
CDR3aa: CSVEQGSDTEAFF
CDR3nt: TGCAGCGTTGAACAGGGTTCGGACACTGAAGCTTTCTTT

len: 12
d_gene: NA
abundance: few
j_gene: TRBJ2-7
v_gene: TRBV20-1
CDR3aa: CSATQRSYEQYF
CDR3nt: TGCAGTGCTACCCAGCGGAGTTACGAGCAGTACTTC

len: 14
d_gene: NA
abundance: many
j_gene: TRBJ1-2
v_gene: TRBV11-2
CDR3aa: CASSPLGRVHGYTF
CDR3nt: TGTGCCAGCAGCCCCTTGGGCAGGGTGCATGGCTACACCTTC

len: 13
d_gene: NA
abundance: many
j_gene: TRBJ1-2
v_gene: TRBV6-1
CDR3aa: CASSEPLQHGYTF
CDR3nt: TGTGCCAGCAGTGAACCCTTGCAGCATGGCTACACCTTC

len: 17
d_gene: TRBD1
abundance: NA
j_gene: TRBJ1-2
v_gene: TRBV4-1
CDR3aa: CASSQIPGQTTNYGYTF
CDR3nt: TGCGCCAGCAGCCAAATCCCGGGACAGACTACTAACTATGGCTACACCTTC

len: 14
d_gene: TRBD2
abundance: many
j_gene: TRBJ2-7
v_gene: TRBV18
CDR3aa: CASSPVASGSEQYF
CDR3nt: TGTGCCAGCTCACCAGTCGCTAGCGGGAGCGAGCAGTACTTC

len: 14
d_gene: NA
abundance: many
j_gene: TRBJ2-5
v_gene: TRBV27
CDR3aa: CASSLEGGRETQYF
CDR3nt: TGTGCCAGCAGCTTAGAAGGCGGACGGGAGACCCAGTACTTC

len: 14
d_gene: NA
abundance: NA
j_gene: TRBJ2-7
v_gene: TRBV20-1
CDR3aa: CSATSGISSYEQYF
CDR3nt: TGCAGTGCTACCTCCGGGATCAGCTCCTACGAGCAGTACTTC

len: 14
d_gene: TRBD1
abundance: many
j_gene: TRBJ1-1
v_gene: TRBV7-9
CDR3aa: CASSVTGGGTEAFF
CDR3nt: TGTGCCAGCAGTGTGACAGGGGGGGGCACTGAAGCTTTCTTT

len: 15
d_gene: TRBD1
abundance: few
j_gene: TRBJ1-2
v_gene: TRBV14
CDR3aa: CASSQDSQGAGGYTF
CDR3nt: TGTGCCAGCAGCCAAGATTCACAGGGGGCGGGCGGCTACACCTTC

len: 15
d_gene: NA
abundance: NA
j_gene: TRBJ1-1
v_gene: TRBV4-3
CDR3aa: CASSQEGREGTEAFF
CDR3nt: TGCGCCAGCAGCCAAGAAGGACGAGAGGGCACTGAAGCTTTCTTT

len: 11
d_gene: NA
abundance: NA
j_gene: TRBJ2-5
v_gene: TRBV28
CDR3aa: CASSRRGGQYF
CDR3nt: TGTGCCAGCAGCAGGAGGGGTGGCCAGTACTTC